One and the same sample provided the 13 T cell receptor beta chains below, sequenced in a study of T cells in Graves' hyperthyroidism and ophthalmopathy. TCR beta CDR3 sequences were amplified from RNA transcripts. The study used the HTBI primer set for a first-round RT-PCR of the TCR CDR3. MiXCR, applied by TCRdb to the multiplex PCR reads, yields one record per CDR3 protein. Among under 250,000 distinct CDR3 sequences listed, about 25% were seen once. The specimen sequenced was blood. These receptor sequences come from a middle-aged woman with Graves' ophthalmopathy.

This clonotype was seen a handful of times. The junction and the germline gene differ at one end; a read error may be behind it. The chain is built from TRBV5-1 and TRBJ2-7; no clear D. The CDR3 runs 14 residues. Germline CDR1 SGHRS, CDR2 YFSETQ. The CDR3 is CASSLAYGSHEQYF. In DNA form, the CDR3 reads TGCGCCAGCAGCTTGGCGTACGGCTCCCACGAGCAGTACTTC. Full variable domain (remainder filled in from reference TRBV5-1 and TRBJ2-7): KAGVTQTPRYLIKTRGQQVTLSCSPISGHRSVSWYQQTPGQGLQFLFEYFSETQRNKGNFPGRFSGRQFSNSRSEMNVSTLELGDSALYLCASSLAYGSHEQYFGPGTRLTVT.

This clonotype was recorded at least ten times. The chain couples TRBV12-3 or TRBV12-4 to TRBJ2-2; 8 nucleotides line up with TRBD2. The CDR3 covers 13 residues. V lost 11 bases and J lost 5; bases outside the gene matches: 7. CDR3 nucleotides: TGTGCCTCCCGGAGCGGGAGAACCGGGGAGCTGTTTTTT. Its protein product is CASRSGRTGELFF.

This clonotype appeared many times. The rearrangement links TRBV6-5 to TRBJ2-7, with unresolved D. The CDR3 contains 11 residues. The V and J ends lost 5 bases and 4 bases respectively, with 6 bases between them. From germline, CDR1 is MNHEY and CDR2 SVGAGI. The CDR3 sequence is CASSQQYEQYF. In DNA, the CDR3 is TGTGCCAGCAGTCAACAGTACGAGCAGTACTTC.

This clonotype was observed many times. The CDR3 DNA reads TGTGCCAGCAGTTTGGGGGTAGCCGGAGCCAGGGAGCAGTTCTTC. It specifies CASSLGVAGAREQFF. The chain couples TRBV28 to TRBJ2-1; possibly TRBD1 or TRBD2 for D (5 bases each). Trimming took off 3 bases at V and 10 bases at J, with 19 bases between the two ends. This CDR3 spans 15 amino acids. In germline, CDR1 is MDHEN, CDR2 SYDVKM. The full variable domain, in which reference TRBV28 and TRBJ2-1 provide the parts outside the CDR3, is DVKVTQSSRYLVKRTGEKVFLECVQDMDHENMFWYRQDPGLGLRLIYFSYDVKMKEKGDIPEGYSVSREKKERFSLILESASTNQTSMYLCASSLGVAGAREQFFGPGTRLTVL.

This clonotype was detected ten times or more. The DNA of the CDR3 is TGTGCCAGCAGTTTAGTCTGGGTCTTCTACAATGAGCAGTTCTTC. Translated: CASSLVWVFYNEQFF. The chain links TRBV12-3 or TRBV12-4 to TRBJ2-1; D call uncertain. Trimming pared 1 base from V and 3 bases from J, leaving 10 bases between. The CDR3 has 15 amino acids.

This clonotype has at least ten counts. This chain uses TRBV28 with TRBJ1-1, with 7 nucleotides matching TRBD1. Trimming removed 4 bases from V and 6 bases from J; junction bases left unmatched: 8. This CDR3 region has 14 residues. Germline V gives CDR1 MDHEN, CDR2 SYDVKM. CDR3 nucleotide sequence: TGTGCCAGCAGTTCTCAAACAGGGGTACCTGAAGCTTTCTTT. This encodes CASSSQTGVPEAFF.

This chain links TRBV28 with TRBJ1-1, with 8 bases lining up with TRBD1. V was pared by 7 bases and J by 6 bases, with 4 bases of the junction left unmatched. This CDR3 spans 12 amino acids. Looked up from germline, CDR1 is MDHEN and CDR2 is SYDVKM. The CDR3 nucleotides are TGTGCCAGCACAGGGGGCTTGGCTGAAGCTTTCTTT. As protein: CASTGGLAEAFF.

This clonotype showed up just a few times. The V gene is TRBV4-1, the J gene TRBJ1-1; possibly TRBD1 for D (5 bases). V lost 5 bases to trimming and J lost 1 base, with 17 bases between them. CDR1 and CDR2 from the germline V gene are MGHRA and YSYEKL. The CDR3 is 16 residues long. The CDR3 loop reads CASSWGVGEGNTEAFF. The CDR3 bases are TGCGCCAGCAGCTGGGGGGTGGGGGAAGGGAACACTGAAGCTTTCTTT.

This clonotype occurred many times. This chain connects TRBV20-1 to TRBJ1-1; D not certain. V gave up 3 bases and J gave up 1 base, with 12 bases separating them. Germline V gene lookup returns CDR1 DFQATT and CDR2 SNEGSKA (reference sequence). The CDR3 extends over 14 amino acids. The CDR3 nucleotides read TGCAGTGCTAGCCCGCGGGCGGGGAACACTGAAGCTTTCTTT. Protein sequence: CSASPRAGNTEAFF.

As concerns this clonotype: At one end, the junction sequence differs from germline, possibly due to a read error. The rearrangement uses TRBV28 and TRBJ2-7; the D gene could be TRBD1 or TRBD2 (5 bases each). The V gene's germline CDR1 is MDHEN and CDR2 SYDVKM. CDR3 length: 12 residues. The CDR3, as DNA: TGTGCCAGCAATTTGACAGACTACGAGCAGTGCTTC. This sequence encodes CASNLTDYEQCF.

The genes are TRBV25-1 and TRBJ2-5, with 7 bases aligning to TRBD2. This CDR3 has 13 amino acids. The ends lost 4 bases at V and 3 bases at J; junction bases unmatched: 2. Germline loops: CDR1 MGHDK, CDR2 SYGVNS. For the CDR3, the DNA is TGTGCCAGCAGTGCCAGCGGGAAAGAGACCCAGTACTTC. The encoded protein is CASSASGKETQYF.

This clonotype was observed many times. CDR3 in amino acids: CASSIGGDRTDTQYF. CDR3 coding DNA: TGTGCCAGTAGTATTGGAGGGGATCGCACAGATACGCAGTATTTT. This chain uses TRBV19 with TRBJ2-3; a weak D match, TRBD2 (6 bases). V lost 3 bases to trimming and J lost 1 base, with 11 bases between them. From germline, CDR1 is LNHDA and CDR2 SQIVND (reference sequence). The CDR3 consists of 15 residues.

The table lists this clonotype with a count of one. V gene TRBV6-2 or TRBV6-3 combines with J gene TRBJ2-5; D is unclear. CDR3 size: 14 residues. CDR1 and CDR2 (germline): MNHEY, SVGEGT. Trimming removed 7 bases from V and 1 base from J, with 13 bases in between. The CDR3 is CASMGRISQETQYF. For the CDR3, the DNA is TGTGCCAGCATGGGCCGAATAAGCCAAGAGACCCAGTACTTC.